The source of this TCR beta chain is a study of T cells in Graves' hyperthyroidism and ophthalmopathy. The CDR3 runs to 14 residues. CDR1 and CDR2 (germline): SGHRS, YFSETQ. Deletions cut 2 bases from V and 5 bases from J, with 12 bases between. At least ten counts were recorded for this clonotype. Researchers amplified the TCR beta CDR3 regions from RNA transcripts. RT-PCR in the first round (using the HTBI primer set) targeted the TCR CDR3. TCRdb reprocessed the multiplex PCR reads via MiXCR and lists one record per CDR3 protein. The sample has hundreds of thousands of distinct CDR3 sequences, approximately 14% seen once.

The J gene is TRBJ2-3, the V gene TRBV5-1; D gene uncertain. This TCR was recovered from a man in his late teens or twenties with Graves' ophthalmopathy. Sequencing was carried out using blood. DNA for the CDR3: TGCGCCAGCAGCTTTTTTGGGAAGGAAGATACGCAGTATTTT. It codes for CASSFFGKEDTQYF.